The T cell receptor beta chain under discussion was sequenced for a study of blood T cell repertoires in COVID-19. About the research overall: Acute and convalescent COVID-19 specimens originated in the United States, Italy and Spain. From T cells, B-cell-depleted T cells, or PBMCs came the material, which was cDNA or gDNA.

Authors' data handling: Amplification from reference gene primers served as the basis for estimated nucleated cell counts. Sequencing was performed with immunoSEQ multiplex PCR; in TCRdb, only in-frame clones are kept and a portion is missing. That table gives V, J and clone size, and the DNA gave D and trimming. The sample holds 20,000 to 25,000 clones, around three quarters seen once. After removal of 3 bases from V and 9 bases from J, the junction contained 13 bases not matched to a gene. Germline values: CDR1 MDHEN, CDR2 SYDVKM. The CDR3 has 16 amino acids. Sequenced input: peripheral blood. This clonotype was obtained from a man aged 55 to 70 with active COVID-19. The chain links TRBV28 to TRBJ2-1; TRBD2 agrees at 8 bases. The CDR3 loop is CASSFSGGGRRVEQFF. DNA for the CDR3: TGTGCCAGCAGTTTTTCAGGAGGCGGGAGGAGGGTTGAGCAGTTCTTC. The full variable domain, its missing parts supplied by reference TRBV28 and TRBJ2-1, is DVKVTQSSRYLVKRTGEKVFLECVQDMDHENMFWYRQDPGLGLRLIYFSYDVKMKEKGDIPEGYSVSREKKERFSLILESASTNQTSMYLCASSFSGGGRRVEQFFGPGTRLTVL.